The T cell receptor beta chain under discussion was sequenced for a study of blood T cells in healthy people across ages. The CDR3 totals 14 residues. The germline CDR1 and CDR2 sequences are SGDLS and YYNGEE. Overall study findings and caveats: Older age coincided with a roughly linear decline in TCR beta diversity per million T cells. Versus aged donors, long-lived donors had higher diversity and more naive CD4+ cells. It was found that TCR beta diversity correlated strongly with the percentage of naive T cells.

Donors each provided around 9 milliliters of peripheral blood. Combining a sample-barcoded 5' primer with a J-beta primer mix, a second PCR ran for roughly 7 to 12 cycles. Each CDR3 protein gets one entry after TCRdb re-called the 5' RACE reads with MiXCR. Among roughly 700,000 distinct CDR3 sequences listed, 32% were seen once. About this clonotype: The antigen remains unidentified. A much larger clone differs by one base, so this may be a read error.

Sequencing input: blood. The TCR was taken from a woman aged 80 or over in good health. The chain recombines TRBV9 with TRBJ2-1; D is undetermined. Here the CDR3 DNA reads TGTGCCAGCAGCGTAACGTCCGGGTACAATGCGCAGTTCTTC. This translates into CASSVTSGYNAQFF.